Described below is a single T cell receptor (beta chain) sequence and its context. As yet, its antigen is unknown. This specimen belongs to a study of cytomegalovirus exposure and HLA in healthy donors. Study results and limitations: Investigators reported more than 150 TCR beta chains as tied to cytomegalovirus.

The PCR had 60 Vbeta and 13 Jbeta primers. Measured with immunoSEQ multiplex PCR; TCRdb has only the in-frame clones, and not every one. The sample's table shows about 140,000 clones. Although they were nominally healthy when sampled, donors likely had unrecorded immune exposures. CDR1 is SGHDT and CDR2 is YYEEEE in the germline V gene. The trim removed 4 bases at V and 2 bases at J, leaving 13 bases unmatched. This CDR3 spans 18 amino acids. V is TRBV5-6 and J is TRBJ2-1, with 9 bases that match TRBD1. This clonotype originated in a man aged 35 to 55 in good health and CMV-seronegative. Sequencing was performed on PBMCs. The CDR3 loop is CASSPGTGKVKAYNEQFF. As DNA, the CDR3 is TGTGCCAGCAGCCCCGGGACAGGGAAAGTCAAGGCCTACAATGAGCAGTTCTTC.